Following are 14 T cell receptor beta chains from one sample sequenced in a study of post-analysis software for immune sequencing data. Built from TCR beta cDNA, the libraries had unique molecular identifiers in them. TCRdb reprocessed the PCR reads via MiXCR and lists one record per CDR3 protein. This sample yields hundreds of thousands of distinct CDR3 sequences, of which 25% to 30% are seen a single time; approximately 0.6% belongs to the top ten. Study outcomes and limitations: In patients, TRBV5-6, TRBV5-1 and TRBV20-1 belonged to roughly five TRBV segments found more frequently than in controls.

Their antigens remain unidentified. The source material was blood. These receptors all come from a girl between 5 and 17 years old with multiple sclerosis.

CDR3 sequence reads: CASSLDGLAGYNEQYF. In DNA, the CDR3 is TGTGCCAGCAGCTTAGATGGTCTAGCGGGATACAATGAGCAGTACTTC. The chain has TRBV11-2 and TRBJ2-5, with TRBD2 matching over 9 bases. CDR1 is SGHAT and CDR2 is FQNNGV in the germline V gene. The CDR3 totals 16 residues. Losses at the gene ends were 0 bases for V and 11 bases for J; bases not matched to a gene: 13. The full variable domain, its missing parts supplied by reference TRBV11-2 and TRBJ2-5, is EAGVAQSPRYKIIEKRQSVAFWCNPISGHATLYWYQQILGQGPKLLIQFQNNGVVDDSQLPKDRFSAERLKGVDSTLKIQPAKLEDSAVYLCASSLDGLAGYNEQYFGPGTRLLVL.

The chain recombines TRBV6-5 with TRBJ1-5; 7 nucleotides agree with TRBD1. The germline V gene has CDR1 MNHEY and CDR2 SVGAGI. The CDR3 loop spans 15 amino acids. V trimming: 3 bases; J trimming: 2 bases; junction bases outside the gene matches: 4. The CDR3 loop reads CASSYAGGGNQPQHF. Here the CDR3 DNA reads TGTGCCAGCAGTTATGCAGGGGGAGGCAATCAGCCCCAGCATTTT.

To note about this clonotype: The junction shows a germline mismatch at one end, possibly a read error. This chain links TRBV11-2 with TRBJ1-2; D is unclear. In germline, CDR1 is SGHAT, CDR2 FQNNGV. CDR3 length equals 15 residues. CDR3 loop: CASSLYGNEEVGCTF. The CDR3 bases are TGTGCCAGCAGCCTCTATGGGAATGAGGAGGTGGGCTGCACCTTC.

V is TRBV28 and J is TRBJ2-1; D tentatively reads TRBD1 or TRBD2 (6 bases each). Looked up from germline, CDR1 is MDHEN and CDR2 is SYDVKM. V gave up 4 bases and J gave up 13 bases, with 26 bases separating them. The CDR3 extends over 16 amino acids. The chain's CDR3 is CASSYLNGGTQEAQFF. The DNA for the CDR3 is TGTGCCAGCAGTTATCTGAACGGAGGGACACAAGAGGCCCAGTTCTTC. Looking up the rest from reference TRBV28 and TRBJ2-1 gives the full variable domain: DVKVTQSSRYLVKRTGEKVFLECVQDMDHENMFWYRQDPGLGLRLIYFSYDVKMKEKGDIPEGYSVSREKKERFSLILESASTNQTSMYLCASSYLNGGTQEAQFFGPGTRLTVL.

This clonotype was seen many times. The chain combines TRBV12-3 or TRBV12-4 with TRBJ2-7, with 12 nucleotides matching TRBD2. The CDR3 is 16 residues long. V lost 5 bases to trimming and J lost 3 bases; unmatched junction nucleotides: 8. CDR3 nucleotide sequence: TGTGCCAGCAGTCTCCCCCGGACTAGCGGGAACTACGAGCAGTACTTC. Its translation: CASSLPRTSGNYEQYF.

The chain is built from TRBV24-1 and TRBJ1-2; D might be TRBD1 (5 bases). Trimming took 5 bases from V and 0 from J, leaving 15 bases between them. The CDR3 runs 16 residues. Germline V gene sequence: CDR1 KGHDR, CDR2 SFDVKD. CDR3 in DNA: TGTGCCACCAGTGCCTCGGACGGGGCGTCTAACTATGGCTACACCTTC. Its protein is CATSASDGASNYGYTF.

This chain uses TRBV10-3 with TRBJ2-7; TRBD2 is a possible D gene (6 bases). Germline values: CDR1 ENHRY, CDR2 SYGVKD. V lost 8 bases and J lost 2, with 13 bases in between. The CDR3 is made up of 13 amino acids. This chain's CDR3 is CAIRAVAAYEQYF. The CDR3 nucleotides are TGTGCCATCCGGGCGGTAGCGGCCTACGAGCAGTACTTC.

The rearrangement uses TRBV20-1 and TRBJ2-4; D is ambiguous. The germline CDR1 and CDR2 sequences are DFQATT and SNEGSKA (reference sequence). Trimming cost V 3 bases and J 13 bases, with 25 bases left between them. The CDR3 loop spans 15 amino acids. This CDR3 is CSASPIIQFGPEQYF. The CDR3 DNA sequence: TGCAGTGCTAGTCCGATTATTCAATTTGGGCCTGAGCAGTACTTC.

The genes are TRBV9 and TRBJ2-1; D is possibly TRBD1 (7 bases). V gave up 0 bases and J gave up 8 bases, with 24 bases separating them. The CDR3 is 18 residues long. Germline loops: CDR1 SGDLS, CDR2 YYNGEE. The CDR3 region has the DNA TGTGCCAGCAGCGTAGAGAGCAGGGGGGAGTGGGAATACGATGAGCAGTTCTTC. Translating it yields CASSVESRGEWEYDEQFF.

The chain joins TRBV2 to TRBJ2-3; 7 nucleotides line up with TRBD1. The germline V gene encodes CDR1 SNHLY and CDR2 FYNNEI. After removal of 6 bases from V and 2 bases from J, the junction contained 8 bases not matched to a gene. CDR3 size: 15 residues. Written as DNA, the CDR3 is TGTGCCAGCAGCACGACAGGGTTGCCCACAGATACGCAGTATTTT. Its translation is CASSTTGLPTDTQYF.

About this clonotype itself: Just one base apart from a much larger clone, this may be a read error. The rearrangement joins TRBV20-1 to TRBJ2-7; no firm D call. V lost 1 base and J 4 bases, leaving 14 bases between the germline ends. Germline lookup yields CDR1 DFQATT and CDR2 SNEGSKA (reference sequence). The CDR3 consists of 14 residues. The CDR3 region is CSARVGDGEYEQYF. The CDR3 DNA reads as TGCAGTGCTAGAGTTGGGGATGGGGAATACGAGCAGTACTTC.

The sample holds a few counts of this clonotype. The CDR3 nucleotides are TGCGCCAGCAGCCAAGTCGCTAGCGGGAGCTATGAGCAGTTCTTC. It encodes CASSQVASGSYEQFF. The chain carries TRBV4-3 and TRBJ2-1; 10 bases align to TRBD2. The ends lost 1 base at V and 8 bases at J; junction bases unmatched: 5. CDR1 is LGHNA, CDR2 YSLEER, per germline. The CDR3 runs 15 residues.

The chain is built from TRBV7-9 and TRBJ2-7; 7 bases match TRBD1. The CDR3 totals 13 residues. V lost 5 bases, J lost 3 bases, and 4 bases stayed unmatched. Germline lookup yields CDR1 SEHNR and CDR2 FQNEAQ (reference sequence). CDR3 bases: TGTGCCAGCAGCACGTGGGACAGCTACGAGCAGTACTTC. It is translated as CASSTWDSYEQYF. Variable domain in full (rest from reference TRBV7-9 and TRBJ2-7): DTGVSQNPRHKITKRGQNVTFRCDPISEHNRLYWYRQTLGQGPEFLTYFQNEAQLEKSRLLSDRFSAERPKGSFSTLEIQRTEQGDSAMYLCASSTWDSYEQYFGPGTRLTVT.

This chain joins TRBV24-1 and TRBJ2-7, with 10 bases aligning to TRBD2. Per the germline V gene, CDR1 is KGHDR and CDR2 is SFDVKD. Losses at the gene ends were 3 bases for V and 6 bases for J; bases not matched to a gene: 4. This CDR3 spans 14 amino acids. Here the CDR3 reads CATSDALAGGEQYF. The DNA of the CDR3 is TGTGCCACCAGTGATGCCTTAGCGGGAGGCGAGCAGTACTTC.